One and the same sample provided the 14 T cell receptor beta chains below, sequenced in a study of shared clonotypes between healthy human individuals (dated by TCRdb to between 2020 and 2021). The library was made by the immunoSEQ multiplex PCR assay. Imported from immuneACCESS, the table was reduced by TCRdb to in-frame sequences with V and J called. These copies leave out some clones; in studies compared against another copy, an unresolved V gene accounts for under half, and the cause of the remainder is not known. The sample profile shows roughly 530,000 clones; almost 97% of them were found once. The ten top clones hold approximately 0.06% of the sample. The sample comprised naive CD4+ T cells sorted from blood. Explained via the paper, the cell subset or site label denotes: CD45RA+ positively selected. These receptors were taken from a woman aged 25-40 years in good health.

The gene calls are TRBV19 and TRBJ2-3; TRBD2 agrees at 8 bases. This CDR3 is built from 16 residues. Trimming cost V 1 base and J 4 bases; bases outside gene matches: 7. Germline CDR1 reads LNHDA; CDR2 reads SQIVND (reference sequence). CDR3 region: CASSIGAGGFADTQYF. CDR3 in DNA: TGTGCCAGTAGTATAGGTGCGGGAGGTTTTGCAGATACGCAGTATTTT.

The CDR3 loop is CASNRDLSSYEQYF. The CDR3 nucleotides are TGTGCCAGCAACCGGGACCTCTCCTCCTACGAGCAGTACTTC. The V gene is TRBV28, the J gene TRBJ2-5; the D call may be TRBD1 or TRBD2 (5 bases each). Gene TRBJ2-7 matches the end of the DNA better, so the J call may be wrong. Germline V gene lookup returns CDR1 MDHEN and CDR2 SYDVKM. CDR3 length: 14 residues.

The rearrangement uses TRBV30 and TRBJ2-5, with D perhaps matching TRBD1 or TRBD2 (5 bases each). V was cut by 2 bases and J by 2 bases, with 24 bases left in between. CDR1 is GTSNPN and CDR2 is SVGIG in the germline V gene (reference sequence). CDR3 length equals 18 residues. For the CDR3, the DNA is TGTGCCTGGAGTATATGGTCGATTCCGGGACGCTCACAAGAGACCCAGTACTTC. Protein product: CAWSIWSIPGRSQETQYF.

The chain joins TRBV6-4 to TRBJ2-7, with D perhaps TRBD1 (7 bases). CDR1 and CDR2 (germline): MRHNA, SNTAGT. CDR3 length equals 14 residues. Between the trimmed V and J ends, which lost 5 bases and 7 bases, there was a span of 18 bases. DNA of the CDR3: TGTGCCAGCAGTTACGGGGGACAGCCTGGTGAGCAGTACTTC. Translating it yields CASSYGGQPGEQYF.

The chain is built from TRBV28 and TRBJ1-2; D not certain. V lost 3 bases, J lost 7 bases, and 9 bases lay in between. This CDR3 is built from 12 residues. Germline V gives CDR1 MDHEN, CDR2 SYDVKM. CDR3 coding DNA: TGTGCCAGCAGTTTTTCAGTCTTTGGCTACACCTTC. Translation gives CASSFSVFGYTF.

The J gene is TRBJ2-1, the V gene TRBV5-4; D possibly matches TRBD1 or TRBD2 (6 bases each). This CDR3 comprises 14 residues. Germline lookup yields CDR1 SGHNT and CDR2 YYREEE (reference sequence). Deletions cut 3 bases from V and 10 bases from J, with 17 bases between. The CDR3 DNA reads TGTGCCAGCAGCTACTTACAGGAAGGGGGGGAGCAGTTCTTC. Its protein is CASSYLQEGGEQFF. The variable domain in full, completed from reference TRBV5-4 and TRBJ2-1, reads ETGVTQSPTHLIKTRGQQVTLRCSSQSGHNTVSWYQQALGQGPQFIFQYYREEENGRGNFPPRFSGLQFPNYSSELNVNALELDDSALYLCASSYLQEGGEQFFGPGTRLTVL.

This chain links TRBV5-1 with TRBJ2-1; 7 positions agree with TRBD1. V was pared by 6 bases and J by 4 bases, with 7 bases of the junction left unmatched. This CDR3 comprises 14 residues. Germline values: CDR1 SGHRS, CDR2 YFSETQ. DNA for the CDR3: TGCGCCAGCACCTCATCCAGGGGGTACAATGAGCAGTTCTTC. Protein: CASTSSRGYNEQFF.

This clone was counted a single time. The chain couples TRBV10-2 to TRBJ2-2; 7 bases are shared with TRBD2. V lost 7 bases and J lost 2; bases outside the gene matches: 4. Germline assignment: CDR1 WSHSY and CDR2 SAAADI. This CDR3 region has 14 residues. The CDR3 region is CASKGLLNTGELFF. CDR3 sequence (DNA): TGCGCCAGCAAGGGACTACTTAACACCGGGGAGCTGTTTTTT.

The chain recombines TRBV6-1 with TRBJ2-5; D is possibly TRBD2 (6 bases). V was pared by 2 bases and J by 3 bases, with 7 bases between. CDR1 MNHNS and CDR2 SASEGT come from the germline V gene. This CDR3 has 13 residues. The CDR3 DNA follows: TGTGCCAGCAGTGAAACGGGAGAAGAGACCCAGTACTTC. As protein: CASSETGEETQYF.

This clone was counted a single time. At the DNA level, this CDR3 is encoded by other sequences in the same sample as well. The J gene is TRBJ2-1, the V gene TRBV28; D uncertain. This CDR3 has 11 amino acids. V was trimmed by 5 bases and J by 3 bases, leaving 2 bases between them. Germline values: CDR1 MDHEN, CDR2 SYDVKM. The DNA of the CDR3 is TGTGCCAGCAGTCTCTACAATGAGCAGTTCTTC. It translates to CASSLYNEQFF.

This chain uses TRBV19 with TRBJ1-1, with D unclear. The V gene lost 3 bases and the J gene lost 0 bases, with 11 bases spanning the gap. Germline V gene sequence: CDR1 LNHDA, CDR2 SQIVND (reference sequence). The CDR3 consists of 15 residues. The DNA of the CDR3 is TGTGCCAGTAGTATTGACGGCCCCATGAACACTGAAGCTTTCTTT. Translated: CASSIDGPMNTEAFF.

Points on this clone: At one of its ends the junction is not consistent with the germline gene, which may arise from a read error. The chain is built from TRBV27 and TRBJ2-5, with D possibly being TRBD2 (7 bases). Germline CDR1 MNHEY, CDR2 SMNVEV (reference sequence). The CDR3 length is 14 residues. The CDR3 spells CASGLGGGSGTQYF. The CDR3 coding sequence is TGTGCCAGCGGTTTGGGCGGGGGCTCGGGGACCCAGTACTTC.

The chain couples TRBV16 to TRBJ2-7; no reliable D call. Germline assignment: CDR1 KGHSY and CDR2 FQNENV. Between the trimmed V and J ends, which lost 0 bases and 3 bases, there was a span of 6 bases. CDR3 length: 13 amino acids. CDR3 amino acids: CASSQSGLYEQYF. The CDR3 DNA is TGTGCCAGCAGCCAATCAGGGCTCTACGAGCAGTACTTC.

The rearrangement links TRBV7-9 to TRBJ2-7; D possibly matches TRBD1 or TRBD2 (5 bases each). Between the trimmed V and J ends, which lost 5 bases and 1 base, there was a span of 18 bases. The CDR3 runs to 16 residues. Germline values: CDR1 SEHNR, CDR2 FQNEAQ (reference sequence). DNA for the CDR3: TGTGCCAGCAGCCTGACGCCGGGGACGGATTCCTACGAGCAGTACTTC. The encoded protein is CASSLTPGTDSYEQYF.